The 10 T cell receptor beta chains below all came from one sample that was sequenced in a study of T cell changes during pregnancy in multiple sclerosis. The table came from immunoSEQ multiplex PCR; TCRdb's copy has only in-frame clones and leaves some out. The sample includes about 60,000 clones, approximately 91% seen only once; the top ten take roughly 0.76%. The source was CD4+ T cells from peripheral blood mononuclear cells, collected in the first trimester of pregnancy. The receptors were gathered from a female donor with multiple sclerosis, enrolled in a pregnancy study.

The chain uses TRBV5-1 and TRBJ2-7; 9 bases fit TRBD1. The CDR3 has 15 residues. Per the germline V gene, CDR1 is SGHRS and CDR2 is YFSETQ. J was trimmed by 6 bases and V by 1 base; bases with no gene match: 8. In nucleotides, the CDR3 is TGCGCCAGCAGCTTGACGCGGACAGGGGAAGGCGAGCAGTACTTC. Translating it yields CASSLTRTGEGEQYF.

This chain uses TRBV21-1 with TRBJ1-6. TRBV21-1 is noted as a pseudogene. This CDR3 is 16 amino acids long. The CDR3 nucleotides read TGTGCCAGCAGCAAATCGGAGGTCCGAGGTAATTCACCCCTCCACTTT. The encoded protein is CASSKSEVRGNSPLHF.

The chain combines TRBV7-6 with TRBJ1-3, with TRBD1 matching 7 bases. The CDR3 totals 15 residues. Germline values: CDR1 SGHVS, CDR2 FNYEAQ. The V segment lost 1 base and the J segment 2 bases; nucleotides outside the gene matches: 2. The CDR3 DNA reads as TGTGCCAGCAGCTTAGGACAGGGCACTGGAAACACCATATATTTT. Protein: CASSLGQGTGNTIYF.

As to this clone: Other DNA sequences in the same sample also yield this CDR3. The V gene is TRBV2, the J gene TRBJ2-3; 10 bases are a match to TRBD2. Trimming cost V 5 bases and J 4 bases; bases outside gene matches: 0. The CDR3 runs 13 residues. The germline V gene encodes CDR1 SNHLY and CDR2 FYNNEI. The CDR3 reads CASSSGGADTQYF. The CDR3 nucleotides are TGTGCCAGCAGTAGCGGGGGGGCAGATACGCAGTATTTT. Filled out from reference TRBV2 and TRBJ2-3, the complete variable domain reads EPEVTQTPSHQVTQMGQEVILRCVPISNHLYFYWYRQILGQKVEFLVSFYNNEISEKSEIFDDQFSVERPDGSNFTLKIRSTKLEDSAMYFCASSSGGADTQYFGPGTRLTVL.

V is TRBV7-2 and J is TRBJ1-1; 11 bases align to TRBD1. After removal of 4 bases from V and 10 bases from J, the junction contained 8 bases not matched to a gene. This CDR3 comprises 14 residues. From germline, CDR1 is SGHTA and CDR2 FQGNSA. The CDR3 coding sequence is TGTGCCAGCAGCTCACCATTGGACAGGGGGCGAGCTTTCTTT. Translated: CASSSPLDRGRAFF.

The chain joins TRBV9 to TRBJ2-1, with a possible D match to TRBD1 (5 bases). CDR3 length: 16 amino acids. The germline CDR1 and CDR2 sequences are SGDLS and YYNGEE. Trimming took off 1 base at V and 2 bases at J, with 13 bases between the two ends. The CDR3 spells CASSVPTGLPYNEQFF. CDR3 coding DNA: TGTGCCAGCAGCGTACCTACAGGTCTTCCCTACAATGAGCAGTTCTTC.

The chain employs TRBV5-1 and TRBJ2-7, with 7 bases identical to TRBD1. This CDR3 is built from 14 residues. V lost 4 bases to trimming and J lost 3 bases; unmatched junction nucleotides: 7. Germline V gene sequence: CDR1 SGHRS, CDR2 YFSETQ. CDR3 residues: CASSPTTGNYEQYF. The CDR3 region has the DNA TGCGCCAGCAGCCCCACGACAGGGAACTACGAGCAGTACTTC. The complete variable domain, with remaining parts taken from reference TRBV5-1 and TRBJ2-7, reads KAGVTQTPRYLIKTRGQQVTLSCSPISGHRSVSWYQQTPGQGLQFLFEYFSETQRNKGNFPGRFSGRQFSNSRSEMNVSTLELGDSALYLCASSPTTGNYEQYFGPGTRLTVT.

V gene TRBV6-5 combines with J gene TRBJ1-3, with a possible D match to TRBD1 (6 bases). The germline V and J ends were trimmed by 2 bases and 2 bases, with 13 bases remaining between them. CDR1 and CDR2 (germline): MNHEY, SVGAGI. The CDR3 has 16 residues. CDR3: CASSYGGGVAGNTIYF. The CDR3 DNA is TGTGCCAGCAGTTACGGGGGGGGCGTCGCTGGAAACACCATATATTTT.

The CDR3 DNA sequence: TGTGCCAGCAAGGGACAGGGGGTCCTGAACACCGGGGAGCTGTTTTTT. This encodes CASKGQGVLNTGELFF. The rearrangement links TRBV7-2 to TRBJ2-2, with 11 bases that match TRBD1. In germline, CDR1 is SGHTA, CDR2 FQGNSA. Trimming took 7 bases from V and 1 from J; bases not matched to a gene: 5. This CDR3 is 16 amino acids long. The whole variable domain, remainder taken from reference TRBV7-2 and TRBJ2-2, is GAGVSQSPSNKVTEKGKDVELRCDPISGHTALYWYRQSLGQGLEFLIYFQGNSAPDKSGLPSDRFSAERTGGSVSTLTIQRTQQEDSAVYLCASKGQGVLNTGELFFGEGSRLTVL.

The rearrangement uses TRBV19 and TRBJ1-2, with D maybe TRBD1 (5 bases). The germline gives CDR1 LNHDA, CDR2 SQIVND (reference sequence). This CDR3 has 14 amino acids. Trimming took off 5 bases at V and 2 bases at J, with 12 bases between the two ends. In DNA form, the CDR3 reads TGTGCCAGTAGTTCGTTAGGGGTAAACTATGGCTACACCTTC. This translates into CASSSLGVNYGYTF.